The source of this T cell receptor (beta chain) is a study of T cells in Graves' hyperthyroidism and ophthalmopathy. This clonotype was counted between two and nine times. TCR beta CDR3 sequences were amplified from RNA transcripts. Primed by the HTBI set, a first-round RT-PCR was run on the TCR CDR3. A single record per CDR3 protein comes from TCRdb applying MiXCR to the multiplex PCR reads. The table records around 600,000 distinct CDR3 sequences, 45% of them present only once. CDR1 and CDR2 from the germline V gene are DFQATT and SNEGSKA (reference sequence). The CDR3 runs to 15 residues. V gave up 0 bases and J gave up 5 bases; unmatched junction bases: 7.

The chain combines TRBV20-1 with TRBJ2-5; 9 nucleotides match TRBD2. This TCR came from an adult man with Graves' disease, either hyperthyroidism or ophthalmopathy (not recorded which). The sequenced sample consisted of peripheral blood or thyroid tissue (not recorded which). The CDR3 sequence: CSAREGGGAAETQYF. The CDR3 DNA sequence: TGCAGTGCTAGAGAGGGCGGGGGGGCGGCGGAGACCCAGTACTTC.